This T cell receptor beta chain stems from a study of blood T cell repertoires in COVID-19. In the study overall: Spain, Italy and the United States supplied samples that represented acute and convalescent COVID-19.

Original analysis: Reference gene primer amplification gave nucleated cell count estimates. TCRdb's table, derived via immunoSEQ multiplex PCR, lists solely in-frame clones and lacks some. V, J and clone size are taken as reported in that table, and D and trimming were inferred from the DNA itself. Of more than 60,000 clones in the sample, more than 70% were seen once. Looked up from germline, CDR1 is SGHTA and CDR2 is FQGNSA. The CDR3 is made up of 15 amino acids. V was pared by 5 bases and J by 6 bases, with 10 bases of the junction left unmatched. This TCR was sampled from a man between 60 and 75 years old with active or convalescent COVID-19. The rearrangement uses TRBV7-2 and TRBJ2-1; 7 bases map to TRBD1. The sequenced material came from peripheral blood. CDR3 in DNA: TGTGCCAGCAGCATAGACAGGGTCATAAGCAATGAGCAGTTCTTC. It codes for CASSIDRVISNEQFF.